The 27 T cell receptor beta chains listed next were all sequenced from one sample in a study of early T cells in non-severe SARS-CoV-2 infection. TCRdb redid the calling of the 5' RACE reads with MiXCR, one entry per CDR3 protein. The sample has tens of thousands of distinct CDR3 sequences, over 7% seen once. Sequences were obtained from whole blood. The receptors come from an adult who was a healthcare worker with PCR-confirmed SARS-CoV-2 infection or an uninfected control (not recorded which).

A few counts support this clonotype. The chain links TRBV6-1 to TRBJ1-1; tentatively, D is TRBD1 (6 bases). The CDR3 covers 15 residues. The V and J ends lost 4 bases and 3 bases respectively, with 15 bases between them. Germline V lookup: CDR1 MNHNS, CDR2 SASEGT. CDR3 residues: CASSAHGTRDTEAFF. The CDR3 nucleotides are TGTGCCAGCAGTGCCCACGGGACACGGGACACTGAAGCTTTCTTT.

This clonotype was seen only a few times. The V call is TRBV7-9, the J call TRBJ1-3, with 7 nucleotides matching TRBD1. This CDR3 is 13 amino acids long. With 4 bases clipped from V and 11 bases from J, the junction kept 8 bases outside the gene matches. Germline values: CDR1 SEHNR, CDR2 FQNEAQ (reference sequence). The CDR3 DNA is TGTGCCAGCAGCTGGGACAGCTCTAGCTCCATATATTTT. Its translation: CASSWDSSSSIYF.

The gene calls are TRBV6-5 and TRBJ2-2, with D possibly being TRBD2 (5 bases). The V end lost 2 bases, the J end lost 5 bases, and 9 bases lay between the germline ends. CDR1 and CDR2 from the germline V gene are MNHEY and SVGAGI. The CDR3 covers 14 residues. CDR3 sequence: CASSYEGVTGELFF. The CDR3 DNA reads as TGTGCCAGCAGTTACGAGGGAGTGACCGGGGAGCTGTTTTTT.

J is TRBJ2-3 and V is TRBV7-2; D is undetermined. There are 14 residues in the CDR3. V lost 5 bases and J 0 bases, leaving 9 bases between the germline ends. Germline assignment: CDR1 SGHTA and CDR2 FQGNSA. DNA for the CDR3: TGTGCCAGCAGCCGCGGTCTTAGCACAGATACGCAGTATTTT. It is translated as CASSRGLSTDTQYF.

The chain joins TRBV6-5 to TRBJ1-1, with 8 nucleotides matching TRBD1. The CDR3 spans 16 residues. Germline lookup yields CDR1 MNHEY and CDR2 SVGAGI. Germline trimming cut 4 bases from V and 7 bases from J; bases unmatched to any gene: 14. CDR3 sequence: CASSSGQGGSLGEAFF. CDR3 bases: TGTGCCAGCAGTTCCGGACAGGGAGGATCTCTGGGTGAAGCTTTCTTT.

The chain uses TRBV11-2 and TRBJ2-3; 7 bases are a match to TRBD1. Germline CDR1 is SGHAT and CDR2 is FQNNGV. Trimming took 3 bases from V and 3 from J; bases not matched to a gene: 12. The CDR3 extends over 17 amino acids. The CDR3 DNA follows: TGTGCCAGCAGCTTCGTTGGCAGACAGGGTTTTACAGATACGCAGTATTTT. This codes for CASSFVGRQGFTDTQYF.

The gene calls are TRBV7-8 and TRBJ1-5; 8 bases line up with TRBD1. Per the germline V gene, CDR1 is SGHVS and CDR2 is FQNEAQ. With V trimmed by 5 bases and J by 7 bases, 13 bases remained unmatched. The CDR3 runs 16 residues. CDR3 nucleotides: TGTGCCAGCAGCCCTGACGACAGGGGAGGACGGCAGCCCCAGCATTTT. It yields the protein CASSPDDRGGRQPQHF.

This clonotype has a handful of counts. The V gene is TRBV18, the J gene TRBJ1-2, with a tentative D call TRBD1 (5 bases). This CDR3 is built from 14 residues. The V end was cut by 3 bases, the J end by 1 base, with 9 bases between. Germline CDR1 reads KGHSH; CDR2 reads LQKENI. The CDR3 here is CASSPGTDNYGYTF. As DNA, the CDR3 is TGTGCCAGCTCACCCGGGACCGATAACTATGGCTACACCTTC.

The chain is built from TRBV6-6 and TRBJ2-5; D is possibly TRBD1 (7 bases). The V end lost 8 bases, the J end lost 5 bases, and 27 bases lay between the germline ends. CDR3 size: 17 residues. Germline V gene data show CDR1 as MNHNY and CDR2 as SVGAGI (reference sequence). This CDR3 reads CASGGTAHRRGGETQYF. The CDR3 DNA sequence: TGTGCCAGCGGAGGGACAGCCCACCGTCGAGGGGGGGAGACCCAGTACTTC.

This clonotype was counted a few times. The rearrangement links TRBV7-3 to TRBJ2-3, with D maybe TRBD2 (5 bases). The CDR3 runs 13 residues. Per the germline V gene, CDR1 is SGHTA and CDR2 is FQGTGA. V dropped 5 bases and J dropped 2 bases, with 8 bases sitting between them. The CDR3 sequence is CASSIDYTDTQYF. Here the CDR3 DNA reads TGTGCCAGCAGCATCGACTACACAGATACGCAGTATTTT.

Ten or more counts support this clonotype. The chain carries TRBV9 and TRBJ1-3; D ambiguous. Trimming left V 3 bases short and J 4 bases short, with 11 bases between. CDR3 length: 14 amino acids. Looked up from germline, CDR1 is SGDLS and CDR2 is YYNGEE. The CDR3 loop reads CASSDDRSGNTIYF. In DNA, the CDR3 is TGTGCCAGCAGCGATGACCGTTCGGGAAACACCATATATTTT.

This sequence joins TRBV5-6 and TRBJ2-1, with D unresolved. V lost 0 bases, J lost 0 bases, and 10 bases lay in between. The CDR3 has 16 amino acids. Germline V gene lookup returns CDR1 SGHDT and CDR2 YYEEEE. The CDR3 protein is CASSLGSTSSYNEQFF. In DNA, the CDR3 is TGTGCCAGCAGCTTGGGGAGCACCAGCTCCTACAATGAGCAGTTCTTC.

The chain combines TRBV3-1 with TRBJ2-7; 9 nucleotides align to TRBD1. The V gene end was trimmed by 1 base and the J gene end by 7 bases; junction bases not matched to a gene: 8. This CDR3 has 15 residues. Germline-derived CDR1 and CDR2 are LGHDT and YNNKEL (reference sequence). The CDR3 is CASSQGTGDLGEQYF. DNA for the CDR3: TGTGCCAGCAGCCAAGGGACAGGGGATTTGGGTGAGCAGTACTTC.

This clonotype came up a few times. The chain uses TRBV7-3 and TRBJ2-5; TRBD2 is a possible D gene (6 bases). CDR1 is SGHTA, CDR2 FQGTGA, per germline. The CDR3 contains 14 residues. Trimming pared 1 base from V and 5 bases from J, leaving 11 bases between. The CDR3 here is CASSLRGGAETQYF. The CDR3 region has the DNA TGTGCCAGCAGCTTAAGGGGAGGTGCGGAGACCCAGTACTTC. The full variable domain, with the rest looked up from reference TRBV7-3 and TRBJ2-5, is GAGVSQTPSNKVTEKGKYVELRCDPISGHTALYWYRQSLGQGPEFLIYFQGTGAADDSGLPNDRFFAVRPEGSVSTLKIQRTERGDSAVYLCASSLRGGAETQYFGPGTRLLVL.

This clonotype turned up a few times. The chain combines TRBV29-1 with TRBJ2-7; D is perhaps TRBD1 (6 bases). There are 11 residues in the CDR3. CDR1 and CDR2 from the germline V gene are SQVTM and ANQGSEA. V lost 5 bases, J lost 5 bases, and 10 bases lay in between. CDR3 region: CSVKGVNEQYF. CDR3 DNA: TGCAGCGTTAAGGGGGTCAACGAGCAGTACTTC.

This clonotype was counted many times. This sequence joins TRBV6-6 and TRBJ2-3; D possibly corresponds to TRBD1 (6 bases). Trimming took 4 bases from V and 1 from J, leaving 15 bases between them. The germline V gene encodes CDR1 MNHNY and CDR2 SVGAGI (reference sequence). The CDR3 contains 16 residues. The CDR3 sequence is CASSFLPTGGTDTQYF. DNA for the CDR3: TGTGCCAGCAGTTTCCTTCCGACAGGCGGCACAGATACGCAGTATTTT.

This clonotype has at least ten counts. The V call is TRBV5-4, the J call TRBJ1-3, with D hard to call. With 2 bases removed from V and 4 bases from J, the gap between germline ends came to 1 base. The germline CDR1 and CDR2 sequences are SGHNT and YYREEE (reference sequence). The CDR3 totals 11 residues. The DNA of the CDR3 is TGTGCCAGCAGCTTCGGAAACACCATATATTTT. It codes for CASSFGNTIYF.

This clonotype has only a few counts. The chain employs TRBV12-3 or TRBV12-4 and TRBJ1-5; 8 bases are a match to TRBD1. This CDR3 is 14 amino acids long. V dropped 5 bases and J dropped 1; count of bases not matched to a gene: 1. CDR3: CASSGQGSNQPQHF. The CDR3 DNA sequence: TGTGCCAGCAGTGGACAGGGAAGCAATCAGCCCCAGCATTTT.

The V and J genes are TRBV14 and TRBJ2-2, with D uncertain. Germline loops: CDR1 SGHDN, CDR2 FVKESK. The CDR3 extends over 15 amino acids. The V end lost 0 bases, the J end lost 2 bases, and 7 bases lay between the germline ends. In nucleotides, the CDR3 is TGTGCCAGCAGCCAAGAAGTAGGAAACACCGGGGAGCTGTTTTTT. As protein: CASSQEVGNTGELFF.

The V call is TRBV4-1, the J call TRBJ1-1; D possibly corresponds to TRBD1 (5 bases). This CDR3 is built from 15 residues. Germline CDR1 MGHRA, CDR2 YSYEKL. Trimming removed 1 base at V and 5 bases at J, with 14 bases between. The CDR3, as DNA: TGCGCCAGCAGCCAAGTAACTGGGGCGTTTACTGAAGCTTTCTTT. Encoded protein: CASSQVTGAFTEAFF.

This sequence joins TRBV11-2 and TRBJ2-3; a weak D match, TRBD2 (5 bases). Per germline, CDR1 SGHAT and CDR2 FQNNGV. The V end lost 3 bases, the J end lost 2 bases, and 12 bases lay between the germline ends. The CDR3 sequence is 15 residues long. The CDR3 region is CASSFLAGTTDTQYF. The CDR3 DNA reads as TGTGCCAGCAGCTTCCTGGCGGGTACCACAGATACGCAGTATTTT. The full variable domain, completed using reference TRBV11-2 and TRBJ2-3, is EAGVAQSPRYKIIEKRQSVAFWCNPISGHATLYWYQQILGQGPKLLIQFQNNGVVDDSQLPKDRFSAERLKGVDSTLKIQPAKLEDSAVYLCASSFLAGTTDTQYFGPGTRLTVL.

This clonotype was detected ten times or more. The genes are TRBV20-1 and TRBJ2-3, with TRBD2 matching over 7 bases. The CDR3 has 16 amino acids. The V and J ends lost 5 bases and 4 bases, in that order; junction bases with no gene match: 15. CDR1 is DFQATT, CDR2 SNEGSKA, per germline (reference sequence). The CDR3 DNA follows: TGCAGTGCTCGGCGCGGGAGCTATAAACGGGCAGATACGCAGTATTTT. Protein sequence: CSARRGSYKRADTQYF.

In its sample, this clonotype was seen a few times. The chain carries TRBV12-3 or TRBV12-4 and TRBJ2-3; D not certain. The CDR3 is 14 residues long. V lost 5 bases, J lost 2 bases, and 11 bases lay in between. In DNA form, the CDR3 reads TGTGCCAGCAGTCCAGGACCGATCACAGATACGCAGTATTTT. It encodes CASSPGPITDTQYF.

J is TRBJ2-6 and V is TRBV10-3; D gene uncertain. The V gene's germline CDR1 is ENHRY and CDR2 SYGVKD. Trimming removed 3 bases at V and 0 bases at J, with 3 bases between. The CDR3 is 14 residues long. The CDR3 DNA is TGTGCCATCAGTGACAGCTCTGGGGCCAACGTCCTGACTTTC. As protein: CAISDSSGANVLTF.

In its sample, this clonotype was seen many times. The chain's CDR3 is CASSQPRQGRLQPQHF. The CDR3 bases are TGCGCCAGCAGCCAACCTAGACAGGGTAGACTTCAGCCCCAGCATTTT. V is TRBV4-1 and J is TRBJ1-5, with 7 nucleotides matching TRBD1. Losses at the gene ends were 2 bases for V and 6 bases for J; bases not matched to a gene: 10. This CDR3 spans 16 amino acids. Germline CDR1 MGHRA, CDR2 YSYEKL.

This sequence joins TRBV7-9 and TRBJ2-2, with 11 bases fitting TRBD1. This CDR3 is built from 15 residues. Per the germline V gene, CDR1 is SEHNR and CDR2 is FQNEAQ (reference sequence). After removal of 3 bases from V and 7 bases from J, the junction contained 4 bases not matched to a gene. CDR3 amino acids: CASSFWTGGIGELFF. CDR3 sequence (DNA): TGTGCCAGCAGCTTCTGGACAGGGGGCATCGGGGAGCTGTTTTTT. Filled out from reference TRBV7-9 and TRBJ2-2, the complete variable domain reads DTGVSQNPRHKITKRGQNVTFRCDPISEHNRLYWYRQTLGQGPEFLTYFQNEAQLEKSRLLSDRFSAERPKGSFSTLEIQRTEQGDSAMYLCASSFWTGGIGELFFGEGSRLTVL.

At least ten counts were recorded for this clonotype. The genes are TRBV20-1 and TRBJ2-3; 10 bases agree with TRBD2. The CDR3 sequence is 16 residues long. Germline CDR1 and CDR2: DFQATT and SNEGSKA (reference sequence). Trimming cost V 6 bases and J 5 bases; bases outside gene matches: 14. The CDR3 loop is CSASGASGGRVDTQYF. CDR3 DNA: TGCAGTGCCTCAGGGGCTAGCGGGGGAAGAGTAGATACGCAGTATTTT.